This T cell receptor (beta chain) was obtained from a study of blood T cell repertoires in COVID-19. Study as a whole: Italy, Spain and the United States were the sources of the convalescent and acute COVID-19 samples.

The V segment lost 3 bases and the J segment 4 bases; nucleotides outside the gene matches: 13. This CDR3 has 18 residues. Looked up from germline, CDR1 is LGHNT and CDR2 is FRNRAP. Original handling: Reference gene primer amplification gave estimated nucleated cell counts. Sequenced by immunoSEQ multiplex PCR; TCRdb stores in-frame clones only, minus some. The DNA gave D and trimming, while V, J and clone size come from that table. The sample lists hundreds of thousands of clones; nearly 90% were seen once. Only one count was recorded for this clone. The origin of this receptor is a young woman who had recovered from COVID-19. Sequencing was carried out using peripheral blood. The chain is built from TRBV12-5 and TRBJ1-5, with 9 bases that match TRBD1. DNA for the CDR3: TGTGCTAGTGGTTTCCCCGGACAGGGGCTTTCAGGGAATCAGCCCCAGCATTTT. Translating gives CASGFPGQGLSGNQPQHF.